Following are 3 T cell receptor beta chains from one sample sequenced in a study of shared clonotypes between healthy human individuals. This table comes from immunoSEQ multiplex PCR, and its TCRdb copy is limited to in-frame clones, with some not included. This table holds 650,000 to 800,000 clones, over 60% found once. Material: memory CD4+ T cells sorted from blood. Sample subset: CD45RA-negative fraction. These receptors were collected from a woman in her thirties in good health.

A word on this clone: Other DNA sequences of this sample code for an identical CDR3. V and J are TRBV18 and TRBJ1-1, with 7 positions matching TRBD1. CDR3 length equals 14 residues. The J segment lost 3 bases and the V segment lost 1 base, leaving 2 bases of the junction unmatched. Germline CDR1 and CDR2: KGHSH and LQKENI. The CDR3, as DNA: TGTGCCAGCTCACCACGAACAGGGGACACTGAAGCTTTCTTT. Translation gives CASSPRTGDTEAFF.

Concerning this clone itself: Other DNA sequences in this specimen translate into the identical CDR3. The rearrangement uses TRBV6-5 and TRBJ1-2; no reliable D call. Germline V gene lookup returns CDR1 MNHEY and CDR2 SVGAGI. This CDR3 has 12 amino acids. Deletions cut 2 bases from V and 2 bases from J, with 3 bases between. CDR3 bases: TGTGCCAGCAGTTACGACAACTATGGCTACACCTTC. It codes for CASSYDNYGYTF.

The chain couples TRBV2 to TRBJ2-3, with D tentatively TRBD2 (6 bases). The CDR3 is 15 residues long. Germline assignment: CDR1 SNHLY and CDR2 FYNNEI. Trimming pared 2 bases from V and 0 bases from J, leaving 9 bases between. CDR3: CASSERSGSTDTQYF. The CDR3 DNA reads as TGTGCCAGCAGTGAAAGGAGCGGGAGCACAGATACGCAGTATTTT.